This T cell receptor (beta chain) came from a study of blood T cell repertoires in COVID-19. In the study overall: Collection of acute and convalescent COVID-19 samples took place in the United States, Italy and Spain. T cells, B-cell-depleted T cells, or PBMCs provided the cDNA or gDNA that served as material.

Authors' data handling: The authors estimated nucleated cell counts from reference gene primer amplification. Generated by immunoSEQ multiplex PCR, the TCRdb table keeps only in-frame clones and is missing some. V and J calls and clone size are as listed in that table; D and trimming were resolved from the DNA. The repertoire holds over 200,000 clones, with approximately 84% as singletons. The CDR3 sequence is 15 residues long. Germline V gene sequence: CDR1 KGHSH, CDR2 LQKENI. V lost 0 bases, J lost 7 bases, and 15 bases lay in between. The sequence came from a man aged 35 to 55 with active or convalescent COVID-19. The V call is TRBV18, the J call TRBJ1-2; D not certain. Source material: peripheral blood. CDR3 protein: CASSPPAGMTGGYTF. For the CDR3, the DNA is TGTGCCAGCTCACCACCGGCGGGGATGACGGGTGGCTACACCTTC. Full variable domain (rest looked up from reference TRBV18 and TRBJ1-2): NAGVMQNPRHLVRRRGQEARLRCSPMKGHSHVYWYRQLPEEGLKFMVYLQKENIIDESGMPKERFSAEFPKEGPSILRIQQVVRGDSAAYFCASSPPAGMTGGYTFGSGTRLTVV.